This is a list of T cell receptor beta chains from one sample in a study of shared clonotypes between healthy human individuals. Assay: immunoSEQ multiplex PCR; the TCRdb copy retains only in-frame clones and omits some. The sample consists of about 2.1 million clones, roughly 95% of them appearing once. Sequencing input: naive CD8+ T cells from PBMCs. All receptors derive from a young man in good health. Some clones in this sample may be carry-over from other donors' samples. Both conserved end residues are part of each CDR3. The D gene is left open where the match is weak. Some rows have no size entry. The others give once, few or many, or a class for an expanded clone.

v_call: TRBV27; cdr3_length: 13; clone_size: .; j_call: TRBJ1-1; d_call: TRBD1; cdr3_nt: TGTGCCAGCAGTGCACAGGGGCTCCCGATGGCTTTCTTT; cdr3_aa: CASSAQGLPMAFF
v_call: TRBV27; cdr3_length: 14; clone_size: .; j_call: TRBJ1-1; d_call: .; cdr3_nt: TGTGCCAGCGGGGTCCTTGGGTGGAACACTGAAGCTTTCTTT; cdr3_aa: CASGVLGWNTEAFF
v_call: TRBV30; cdr3_length: 15; clone_size: few; j_call: TRBJ1-5; d_call: .; cdr3_nt: TGTGCCTGGAGTGTACCCAGGCGTAGCAATCAGCCCCAGCATTTT; cdr3_aa: CAWSVPRRSNQPQHF
v_call: TRBV5-1; cdr3_length: 15; clone_size: .; j_call: TRBJ2-3; d_call: .; cdr3_nt: TGCGCCAGCAGCTCGCAAGCTGAACCGGCAGATACGCAGTATTTT; cdr3_aa: CASSSQAEPADTQYF
v_call: TRBV27; cdr3_length: 14; clone_size: .; j_call: TRBJ1-1; d_call: .; cdr3_nt: TGTGCCAGCAGTTTGCACGGGGTGAACACTGAAGCTTTCTTT; cdr3_aa: CASSLHGVNTEAFF
v_call: TRBV4-3; cdr3_length: 15; clone_size: .; j_call: TRBJ2-2; d_call: .; cdr3_nt: TGCGCCAGCAGCCAAGATGCAGCTGGCACCGGGGAGCTGTTTTTT; cdr3_aa: CASSQDAAGTGELFF
v_call: TRBV7-9; cdr3_length: 13; clone_size: .; j_call: TRBJ2-7; d_call: .; cdr3_nt: TGTGCCAGCAGCTTGGGTCCGAACTACGAGCAGTACTTC; cdr3_aa: CASSLGPNYEQYF
v_call: TRBV5-6; cdr3_length: 18; clone_size: .; j_call: TRBJ2-1; d_call: .; cdr3_nt: TGTGCCAGCAGCTTGGATTCCGAGTCCCTGGACTGGGTGAATGAGCAGTTCTTC; cdr3_aa: CASSLDSESLDWVNEQFF
v_call: TRBV27; cdr3_length: 15; clone_size: .; j_call: TRBJ2-1; d_call: .; cdr3_nt: TGTGCCAGCAGTTTTGGTCAGAACACTTACAATGAGCAGTTCTTC; cdr3_aa: CASSFGQNTYNEQFF
v_call: TRBV7-3; cdr3_length: 16; clone_size: .; j_call: TRBJ2-3; d_call: TRBD2; cdr3_nt: TGTGCCAGCAGCTCTCTAGTGGGACTAGCGGGACATACGCAGTATTTT; cdr3_aa: CASSSLVGLAGHTQYF
v_call: TRBV18; cdr3_length: 15; clone_size: .; j_call: TRBJ2-1; d_call: TRBD2; cdr3_nt: TGTGCCAGCTCACCACTAGCGGGAGAGGGCAATGAGCAGTTCTTC; cdr3_aa: CASSPLAGEGNEQFF
v_call: TRBV6-6; cdr3_length: 12; clone_size: .; j_call: TRBJ2-1; d_call: .; cdr3_nt: TGTGCCAGCAGTTACTCTCGCTGGGAGCAGTTCTTC; cdr3_aa: CASSYSRWEQFF
v_call: TRBV7-8; cdr3_length: 22; clone_size: .; j_call: TRBJ2-7; d_call: TRBD2; cdr3_nt: TGTGCCAGCAGCTTATGGGGACTAGGGGAACAGCCCGGCGAAAAGAGCTCCTACGAGCAGTACTTC; cdr3_aa: CASSLWGLGEQPGEKSSYEQYF
v_call: TRBV7-9; cdr3_length: 16; clone_size: .; j_call: TRBJ2-2; d_call: .; cdr3_nt: TGTGCCAGCAGCATCTCTTTTTGGCCCCCCACCGGGGAGCTGTTTTTT; cdr3_aa: CASSISFWPPTGELFF
v_call: TRBV7-9; cdr3_length: 13; clone_size: .; j_call: TRBJ2-7; d_call: .; cdr3_nt: TGTGCCAGCAGCCGGGACTCGCCCTACGAGCAGTACTTC; cdr3_aa: CASSRDSPYEQYF
v_call: TRBV6-6; cdr3_length: 15; clone_size: .; j_call: TRBJ2-2; d_call: TRBD2; cdr3_nt: TGTGCCAGCAGACCCACTAGCGTCGCGGGCGGGGAGCTGTTTTTT; cdr3_aa: CASRPTSVAGGELFF
v_call: TRBV5-6; cdr3_length: 16; clone_size: .; j_call: TRBJ2-2; d_call: TRBD2; cdr3_nt: TGTGCCAGCAGCTTGGGGCTAGCGGGACATCGCGGGGAGCTGTTTTTT; cdr3_aa: CASSLGLAGHRGELFF
v_call: TRBV18; cdr3_length: 14; clone_size: .; j_call: TRBJ2-7; d_call: TRBD1; cdr3_nt: TGTGCCAGCTCACCTCCGGACAGGACCTACGAGCAGTACTTC; cdr3_aa: CASSPPDRTYEQYF
v_call: TRBV20-1; cdr3_length: 11; clone_size: .; j_call: TRBJ1-1; d_call: .; cdr3_nt: TGCAGTGCTAGAACGGGGACACAAGCTTTCTTT; cdr3_aa: CSARTGTQAFF
v_call: TRBV5-1; cdr3_length: 14; clone_size: .; j_call: TRBJ1-4; d_call: .; cdr3_nt: TGCGCCAGCAGCTTCCAGGGGCTGGATGAAAAACTGTTTTTT; cdr3_aa: CASSFQGLDEKLFF
v_call: TRBV11-2; cdr3_length: 15; clone_size: .; j_call: TRBJ2-1; d_call: .; cdr3_nt: TGTGCCAGCAGCTCTCCACTAGGGACGTACAATGAGCAGTTCTTC; cdr3_aa: CASSSPLGTYNEQFF
v_call: TRBV4-1; cdr3_length: 16; clone_size: .; j_call: TRBJ2-1; d_call: TRBD2; cdr3_nt: TGCGCCAGCAGCCAAGTGGTGGTAGCGGGGCCGGATGAGCAGTTCTTC; cdr3_aa: CASSQVVVAGPDEQFF
v_call: TRBV10-2; cdr3_length: 14; clone_size: .; j_call: TRBJ2-2; d_call: .; cdr3_nt: TGCGCCAGCAGTGAGGGTCCGGGCACCGGGGAGCTGTTTTTT; cdr3_aa: CASSEGPGTGELFF
v_call: TRBV2; cdr3_length: 18; clone_size: .; j_call: TRBJ1-1; d_call: .; cdr3_nt: TGTGCCAGCAGTATCGTAGGTGGCGGTTCATTAATGAACACTGAAGCTTTCTTT; cdr3_aa: CASSIVGGGSLMNTEAFF
v_call: TRBV4-1; cdr3_length: 14; clone_size: .; j_call: TRBJ1-1; d_call: .; cdr3_nt: TGCGCCAGCAGCCCTCTTTACAGGGAGGGTGAAGCTTTCTTT; cdr3_aa: CASSPLYREGEAFF
v_call: TRBV4-1; cdr3_length: 15; clone_size: .; j_call: TRBJ1-2; d_call: TRBD1; cdr3_nt: TGCGCCAGCAGCCAAGAGGGAGACAGGGGGTATGGCTACACCTTC; cdr3_aa: CASSQEGDRGYGYTF
v_call: TRBV14; cdr3_length: 15; clone_size: .; j_call: TRBJ2-7; d_call: TRBD2; cdr3_nt: TGTGCCAGCAGCGTGGGACTAGCGGGATCCTACGAGCAGTACTTC; cdr3_aa: CASSVGLAGSYEQYF
v_call: TRBV27; cdr3_length: 17; clone_size: .; j_call: TRBJ2-5; d_call: TRBD1; cdr3_nt: TGTGCCAGCAGTTTACGACTGAGACAGGGGGTCCAAGAGACCCAGTACTTC; cdr3_aa: CASSLRLRQGVQETQYF
v_call: TRBV5-5; cdr3_length: 17; clone_size: .; j_call: TRBJ2-3; d_call: TRBD2; cdr3_nt: TGTGCCAGCACCCGGACTAGCGGGACCCGGGGAACAGATACGCAGTATTTT; cdr3_aa: CASTRTSGTRGTDTQYF
v_call: TRBV14; cdr3_length: 12; clone_size: .; j_call: TRBJ2-7; d_call: .; cdr3_nt: TGTGCCAGCAGCTACGATTCCTACGAGCAGTACTTC; cdr3_aa: CASSYDSYEQYF
v_call: TRBV7-9; cdr3_length: 16; clone_size: .; j_call: TRBJ2-1; d_call: TRBD2; cdr3_nt: TGTGCCAGCAGCCCTCGGCTAGCGGGAGGTTACAATGAGCAGTTCTTC; cdr3_aa: CASSPRLAGGYNEQFF
v_call: TRBV5-1; cdr3_length: 11; clone_size: .; j_call: TRBJ2-7; d_call: .; cdr3_nt: TGCGCCAGCAGCCTCGGTTACGAGCAGTACTTC; cdr3_aa: CASSLGYEQYF
v_call: TRBV9; cdr3_length: 17; clone_size: .; j_call: TRBJ1-1; d_call: .; cdr3_nt: TGTGCCAGCAGCCCCACGGGGAAGGCGGGGGTGAACACTGAAGCTTTCTTT; cdr3_aa: CASSPTGKAGVNTEAFF
v_call: TRBV27; cdr3_length: 16; clone_size: .; j_call: TRBJ1-2; d_call: .; cdr3_nt: TGTGCCAGCAGTTTATCCTCTCAGGGGTTTAACTATGGCTACACCTTC; cdr3_aa: CASSLSSQGFNYGYTF
v_call: TRBV7-9; cdr3_length: 13; clone_size: few; j_call: TRBJ1-1; d_call: .; cdr3_nt: TGTGCCAGCAGCTTCGACCCGAACACTGAAGCTTTCTTT; cdr3_aa: CASSFDPNTEAFF
v_call: TRBV5-6; cdr3_length: 12; clone_size: .; j_call: TRBJ2-2; d_call: .; cdr3_nt: TGTGCCAGCAGCCATTCAACCGGGGAGCTGTTTTTT; cdr3_aa: CASSHSTGELFF
v_call: TRBV7-8; cdr3_length: 14; clone_size: .; j_call: TRBJ2-3; d_call: TRBD1; cdr3_nt: TGTGCCAGCAGCTCGGACAGGGGCACAGATACGCAGTATTTT; cdr3_aa: CASSSDRGTDTQYF
v_call: TRBV13; cdr3_length: 15; clone_size: .; j_call: TRBJ1-1; d_call: TRBD1; cdr3_nt: TGTGCCAGCAGCTTAGGGGGGGCCGACAGGGTCGGAGCTTTCTTT; cdr3_aa: CASSLGGADRVGAFF
v_call: TRBV7-9; cdr3_length: 16; clone_size: .; j_call: TRBJ2-7; d_call: .; cdr3_nt: TGTGCCAGCAGCCTTATAAGGGACGGCCGCGGGTACGAGCAGTACTTC; cdr3_aa: CASSLIRDGRGYEQYF
v_call: TRBV5-1; cdr3_length: 14; clone_size: .; j_call: TRBJ2-7; d_call: .; cdr3_nt: TGCGCCAGCAGCTTGGGAGGGTCCTCCTACGAGCAGTACTTC; cdr3_aa: CASSLGGSSYEQYF
v_call: TRBV5-6; cdr3_length: 14; clone_size: .; j_call: TRBJ2-7; d_call: .; cdr3_nt: TGTGCCAGCAGCGGAGGATACCTTGGCTACGAGCAGTACTTC; cdr3_aa: CASSGGYLGYEQYF
v_call: TRBV11-2; cdr3_length: 16; clone_size: .; j_call: TRBJ1-5; d_call: .; cdr3_nt: TGTGCCAGCAGCTTAGGCCCTGGAAATAGCAATCAGCCCCAGCATTTT; cdr3_aa: CASSLGPGNSNQPQHF
v_call: TRBV27; cdr3_length: 16; clone_size: .; j_call: TRBJ2-3; d_call: TRBD2; cdr3_nt: TGTGCCAGCAGTCCATATAGCGGGCCGCGCACAGATACGCAGTATTTT; cdr3_aa: CASSPYSGPRTDTQYF
v_call: TRBV27; cdr3_length: 16; clone_size: once; j_call: TRBJ1-4; d_call: .; cdr3_nt: TGTGCCAGCAGTTTAAAGGCTCGTGCAACTAATGAAAAACTGTTTTTT; cdr3_aa: CASSLKARATNEKLFF
v_call: TRBV29-1; cdr3_length: 14; clone_size: .; j_call: TRBJ1-2; d_call: TRBD1; cdr3_nt: TGCAGCGTGGACCCGGGACAGGATACGGCTGGCTACACCTTC; cdr3_aa: CSVDPGQDTAGYTF
v_call: TRBV19; cdr3_length: 14; clone_size: .; j_call: TRBJ1-1; d_call: .; cdr3_nt: TGTGCCAGTAGTATGCGGGGACGAAGCACTGAAGCTTTCTTT; cdr3_aa: CASSMRGRSTEAFF
v_call: TRBV19; cdr3_length: 15; clone_size: once; j_call: TRBJ2-1; d_call: .; cdr3_nt: TGTGCCAGTAGTATAGGTTCAGGTTCCTACAATGAGCAGTTCTTC; cdr3_aa: CASSIGSGSYNEQFF
v_call: TRBV7-6; cdr3_length: 14; clone_size: .; j_call: TRBJ2-1; d_call: .; cdr3_nt: TGTGCCAGCAGCTTAGGGACTCTCTACAATGAGCAGTTCTTC; cdr3_aa: CASSLGTLYNEQFF
v_call: TRBV29-1; cdr3_length: 14; clone_size: once; j_call: TRBJ2-1; d_call: TRBD2; cdr3_nt: TGCAGCCCCCGACTAGCGGGACAATACAATGAGCAGTTCTTC; cdr3_aa: CSPRLAGQYNEQFF
v_call: TRBV30; cdr3_length: 16; clone_size: .; j_call: TRBJ2-1; d_call: .; cdr3_nt: TGTGCCTGGACTACAGCAAGGGGAAAGGCCTACAATGAGCAGTTCTTC; cdr3_aa: CAWTTARGKAYNEQFF
v_call: TRBV28; cdr3_length: 13; clone_size: .; j_call: TRBJ1-2; d_call: .; cdr3_nt: TGTGCCAGCAGTCTCGGGCCCTACTATGGCTACACCTTC; cdr3_aa: CASSLGPYYGYTF
v_call: TRBV29-1; cdr3_length: 15; clone_size: few; j_call: TRBJ1-1; d_call: .; cdr3_nt: TGCAGCGTTGAGCGCAGCACTTATAGGGACACTGAAGCTTTCTTT; cdr3_aa: CSVERSTYRDTEAFF
v_call: TRBV7-9; cdr3_length: 13; clone_size: .; j_call: TRBJ2-7; d_call: .; cdr3_nt: TGTGCCAGCAGCGCCCGAACGGGCTACGAGCAGTACTTC; cdr3_aa: CASSARTGYEQYF
v_call: TRBV7-9; cdr3_length: 15; clone_size: .; j_call: TRBJ1-1; d_call: .; cdr3_nt: TGTGCCAGCAGCTTAGTCTTGGACGCTAACACTGAAGCTTTCTTT; cdr3_aa: CASSLVLDANTEAFF
v_call: TRBV4-3; cdr3_length: 14; clone_size: .; j_call: TRBJ1-2; d_call: .; cdr3_nt: TGCGCCAGCAGCCAAGACGGGGGTAACTATGGCTACACCTTC; cdr3_aa: CASSQDGGNYGYTF
v_call: TRBV27; cdr3_length: 17; clone_size: .; j_call: TRBJ2-1; d_call: TRBD2; cdr3_nt: TGTGCCAGCAGTTTATGGCCCCTAGCGGGCGAAATTAATGAGCAGTTCTTC; cdr3_aa: CASSLWPLAGEINEQFF
v_call: TRBV7-9; cdr3_length: 15; clone_size: .; j_call: TRBJ2-3; d_call: .; cdr3_nt: TGTGCCAGCAGCTTAGCTCGTACCCTGACAGATACGCAGTATTTT; cdr3_aa: CASSLARTLTDTQYF